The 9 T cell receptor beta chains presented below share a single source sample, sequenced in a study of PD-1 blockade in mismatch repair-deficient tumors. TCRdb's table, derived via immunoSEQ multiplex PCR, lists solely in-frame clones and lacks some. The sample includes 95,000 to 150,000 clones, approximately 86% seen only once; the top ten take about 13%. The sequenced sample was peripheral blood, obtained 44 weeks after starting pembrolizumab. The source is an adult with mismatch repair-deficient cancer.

DNA of the CDR3: TGTGCCAGCAGCTTAGCCGTCGGGGGGGCAAACTATGGCTACACCTTC. Protein product: CASSLAVGGANYGYTF. This chain uses TRBV7-2 with TRBJ1-2; a weak D match, TRBD1 (6 bases). Trimming cost V 0 bases and J 2 bases, with 13 bases left between them. Looked up from germline, CDR1 is SGHTA and CDR2 is FQGNSA. The CDR3 runs 16 residues.

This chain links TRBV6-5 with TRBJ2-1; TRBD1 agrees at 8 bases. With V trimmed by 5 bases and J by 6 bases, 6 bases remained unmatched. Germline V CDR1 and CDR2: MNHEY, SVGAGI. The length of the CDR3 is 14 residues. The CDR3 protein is CASSRRTGTNEQFF. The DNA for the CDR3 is TGTGCCAGCAGTCGTAGGACAGGGACCAATGAGCAGTTCTTC.

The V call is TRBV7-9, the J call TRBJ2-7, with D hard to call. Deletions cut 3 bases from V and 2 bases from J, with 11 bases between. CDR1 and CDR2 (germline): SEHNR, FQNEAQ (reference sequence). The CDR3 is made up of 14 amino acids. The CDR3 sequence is CASSFSGVAYEQYF. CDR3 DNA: TGTGCCAGCAGCTTCTCTGGGGTCGCCTACGAGCAGTACTTC.

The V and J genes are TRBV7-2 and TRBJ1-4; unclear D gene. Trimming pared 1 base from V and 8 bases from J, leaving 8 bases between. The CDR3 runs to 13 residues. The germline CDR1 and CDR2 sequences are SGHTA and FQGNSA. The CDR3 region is CASSLVPDEKLFF. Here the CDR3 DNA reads TGTGCCAGCAGCTTAGTGCCAGACGAAAAACTGTTTTTT.

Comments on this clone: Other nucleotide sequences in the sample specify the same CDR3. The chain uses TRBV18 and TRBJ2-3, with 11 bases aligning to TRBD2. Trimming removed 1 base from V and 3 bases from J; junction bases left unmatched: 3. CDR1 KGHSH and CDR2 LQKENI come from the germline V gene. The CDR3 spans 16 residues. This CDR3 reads CASSPRLAGGTDTQYF. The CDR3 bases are TGTGCCAGCTCACCACGGCTAGCGGGAGGTACAGATACGCAGTATTTT.

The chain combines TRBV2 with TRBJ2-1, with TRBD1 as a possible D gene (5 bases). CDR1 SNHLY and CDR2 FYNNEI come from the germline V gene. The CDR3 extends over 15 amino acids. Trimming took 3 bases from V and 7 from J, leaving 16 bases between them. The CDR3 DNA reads TGTGCCAGCAGTGATTCAGGGATCAATCTTAATGAGCAGTTCTTC. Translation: CASSDSGINLNEQFF.

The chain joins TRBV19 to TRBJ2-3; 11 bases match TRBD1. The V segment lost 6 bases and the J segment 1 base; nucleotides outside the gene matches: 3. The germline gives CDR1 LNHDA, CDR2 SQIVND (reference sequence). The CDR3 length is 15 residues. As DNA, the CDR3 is TGTGCCAGTAGAAGGACAGGGGGCCGCACAGATACGCAGTATTTT. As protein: CASRRTGGRTDTQYF.

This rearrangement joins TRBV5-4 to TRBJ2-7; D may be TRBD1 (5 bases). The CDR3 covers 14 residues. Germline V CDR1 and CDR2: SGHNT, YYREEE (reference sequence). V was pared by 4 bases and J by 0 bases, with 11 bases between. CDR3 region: CASSPTGTSYEQYF. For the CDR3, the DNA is TGTGCCAGCAGCCCTACAGGAACCTCCTACGAGCAGTACTTC. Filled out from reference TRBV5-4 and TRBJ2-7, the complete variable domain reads ETGVTQSPTHLIKTRGQQVTLRCSSQSGHNTVSWYQQALGQGPQFIFQYYREEENGRGNFPPRFSGLQFPNYSSELNVNALELDDSALYLCASSPTGTSYEQYFGPGTRLTVT.

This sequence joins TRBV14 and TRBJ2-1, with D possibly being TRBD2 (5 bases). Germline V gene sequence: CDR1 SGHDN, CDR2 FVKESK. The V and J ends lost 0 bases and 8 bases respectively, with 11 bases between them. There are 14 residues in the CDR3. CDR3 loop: CASSQDSDRDEQFF. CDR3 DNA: TGTGCCAGCAGCCAAGATAGCGATAGGGATGAGCAGTTCTTC.